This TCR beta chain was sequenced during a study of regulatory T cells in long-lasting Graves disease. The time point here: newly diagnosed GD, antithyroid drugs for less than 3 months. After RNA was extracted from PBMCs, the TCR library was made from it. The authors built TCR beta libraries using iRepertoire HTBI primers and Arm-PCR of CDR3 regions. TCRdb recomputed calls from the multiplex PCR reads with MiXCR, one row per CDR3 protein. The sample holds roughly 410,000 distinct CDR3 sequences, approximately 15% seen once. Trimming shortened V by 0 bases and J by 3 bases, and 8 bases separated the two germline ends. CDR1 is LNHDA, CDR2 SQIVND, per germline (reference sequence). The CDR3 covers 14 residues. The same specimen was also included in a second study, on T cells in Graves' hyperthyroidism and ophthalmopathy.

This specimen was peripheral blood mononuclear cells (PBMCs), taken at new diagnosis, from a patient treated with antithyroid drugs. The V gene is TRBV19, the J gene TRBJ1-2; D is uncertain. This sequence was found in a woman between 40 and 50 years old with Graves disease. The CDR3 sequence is CASSIEKVDYGYTF. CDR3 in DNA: TGTGCCAGTAGTATAGAAAAGGTGGACTATGGCTACACCTTC.